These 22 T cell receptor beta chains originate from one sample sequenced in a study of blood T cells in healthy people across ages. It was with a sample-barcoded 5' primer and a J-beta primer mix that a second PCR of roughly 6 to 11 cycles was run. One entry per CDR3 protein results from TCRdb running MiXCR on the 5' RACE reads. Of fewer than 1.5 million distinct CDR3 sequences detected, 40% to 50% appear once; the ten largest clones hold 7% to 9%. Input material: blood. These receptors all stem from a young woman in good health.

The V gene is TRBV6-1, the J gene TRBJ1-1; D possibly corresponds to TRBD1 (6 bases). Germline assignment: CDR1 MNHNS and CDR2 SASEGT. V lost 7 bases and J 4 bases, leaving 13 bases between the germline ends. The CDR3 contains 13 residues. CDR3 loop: CASTKTGITEAFF. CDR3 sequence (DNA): TGTGCCAGCACCAAAACAGGGATCACTGAAGCTTTCTTT.

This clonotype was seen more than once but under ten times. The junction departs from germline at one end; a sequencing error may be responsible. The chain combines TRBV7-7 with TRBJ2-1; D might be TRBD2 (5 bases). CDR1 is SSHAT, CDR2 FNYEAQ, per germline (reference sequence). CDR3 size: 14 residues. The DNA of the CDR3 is TGTGCTAGCAGCAGCGGCCCCTTGAGCAATGAGCAGTTCTTC. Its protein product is CASSSGPLSNEQFF.

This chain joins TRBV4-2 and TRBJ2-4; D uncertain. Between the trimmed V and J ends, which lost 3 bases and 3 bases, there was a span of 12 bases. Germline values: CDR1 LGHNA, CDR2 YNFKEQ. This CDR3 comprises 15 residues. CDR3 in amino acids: CASSQNIVFKNIQYF. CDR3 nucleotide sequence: TGTGCCAGCAGCCAGAATATCGTTTTCAAAAACATTCAGTACTTC.

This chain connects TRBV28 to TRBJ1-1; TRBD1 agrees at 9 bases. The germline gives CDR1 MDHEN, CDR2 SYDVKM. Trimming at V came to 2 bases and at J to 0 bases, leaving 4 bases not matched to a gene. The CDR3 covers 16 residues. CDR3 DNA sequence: TGTGCCAGCAGTTTACTACAGGGGGCTTTGAACACTGAAGCTTTCTTT. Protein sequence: CASSLLQGALNTEAFF.

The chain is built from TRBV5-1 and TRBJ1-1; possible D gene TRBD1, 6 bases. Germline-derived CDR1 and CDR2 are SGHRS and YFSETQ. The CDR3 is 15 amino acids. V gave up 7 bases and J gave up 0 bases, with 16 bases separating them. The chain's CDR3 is CASRQGMGMNTEAFF. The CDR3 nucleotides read TGCGCCAGCCGCCAGGGGATGGGGATGAACACTGAAGCTTTCTTT.

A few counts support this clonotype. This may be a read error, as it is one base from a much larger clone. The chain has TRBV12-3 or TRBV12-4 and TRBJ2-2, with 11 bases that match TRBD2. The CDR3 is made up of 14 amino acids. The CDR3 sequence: CASSVAGGTGELFF. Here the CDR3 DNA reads TGTGCCAGCAGTGTAGCGGGGGGGACCGGGGAGCTGTTTTTT.

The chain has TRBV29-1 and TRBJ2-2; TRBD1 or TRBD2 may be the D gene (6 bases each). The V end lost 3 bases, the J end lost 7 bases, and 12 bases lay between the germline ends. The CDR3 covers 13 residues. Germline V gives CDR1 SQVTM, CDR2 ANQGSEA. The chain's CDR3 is CSVEGRGRGELFF. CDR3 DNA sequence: TGCAGCGTTGAGGGTCGGGGGCGCGGGGAGCTGTTTTTT.

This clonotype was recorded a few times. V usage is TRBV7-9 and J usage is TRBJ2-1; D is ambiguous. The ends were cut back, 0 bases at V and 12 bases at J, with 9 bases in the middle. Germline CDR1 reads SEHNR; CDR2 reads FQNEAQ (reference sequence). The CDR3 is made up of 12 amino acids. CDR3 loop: CASSLAEQGQFF. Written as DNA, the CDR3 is TGTGCCAGCAGCTTAGCGGAGCAAGGGCAGTTCTTC.

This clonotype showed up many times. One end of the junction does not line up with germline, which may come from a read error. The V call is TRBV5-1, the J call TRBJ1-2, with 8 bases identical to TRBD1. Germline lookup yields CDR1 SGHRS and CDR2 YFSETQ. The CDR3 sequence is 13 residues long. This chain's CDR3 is CASSTGQGGGYTF. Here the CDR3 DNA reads TGTGCCAGCAGTACCGGACAGGGAGGCGGCTACACCTTC.

The CDR3 DNA sequence: TGTGCCAGCACGGCCCCCGGAGGACAGCCCCAGCATTTT. It yields the protein CASTAPGGQPQHF. V usage is TRBV6-1 and J usage is TRBJ1-5; D is ambiguous. V lost 7 bases to trimming and J lost 7 bases, with 14 bases between them. CDR3 size: 13 residues. CDR1 is MNHNS, CDR2 SASEGT, per germline.

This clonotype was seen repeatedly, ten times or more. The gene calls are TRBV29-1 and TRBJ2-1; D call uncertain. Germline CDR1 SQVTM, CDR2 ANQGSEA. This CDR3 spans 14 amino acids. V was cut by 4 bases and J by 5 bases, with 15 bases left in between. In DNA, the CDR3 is TGCAGCGTTGGAAGGGCTATGAGGAACAATGAGCAGTTCTTC. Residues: CSVGRAMRNNEQFF.

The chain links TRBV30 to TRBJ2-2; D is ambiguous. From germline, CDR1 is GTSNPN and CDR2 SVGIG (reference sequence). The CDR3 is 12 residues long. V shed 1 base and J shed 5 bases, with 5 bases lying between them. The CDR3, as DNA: TGTGCCTGGAGTGCAACAACCGGGGAGCTGTTTTTT. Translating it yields CAWSATTGELFF.

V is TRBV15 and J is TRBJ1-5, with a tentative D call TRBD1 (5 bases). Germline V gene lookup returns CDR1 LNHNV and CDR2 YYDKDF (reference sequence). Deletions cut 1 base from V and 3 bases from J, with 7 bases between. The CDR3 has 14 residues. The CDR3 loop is CATSRGQLNQPQHF. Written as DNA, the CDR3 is TGTGCCACCAGCAGAGGACAGCTCAATCAGCCCCAGCATTTT.

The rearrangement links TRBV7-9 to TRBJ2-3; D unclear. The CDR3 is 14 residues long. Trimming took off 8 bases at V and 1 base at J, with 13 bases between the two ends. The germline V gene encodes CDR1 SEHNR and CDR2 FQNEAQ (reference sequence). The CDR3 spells CASARSGGTDTQYF. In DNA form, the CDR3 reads TGTGCCAGCGCCAGATCGGGTGGCACAGATACGCAGTATTTT.

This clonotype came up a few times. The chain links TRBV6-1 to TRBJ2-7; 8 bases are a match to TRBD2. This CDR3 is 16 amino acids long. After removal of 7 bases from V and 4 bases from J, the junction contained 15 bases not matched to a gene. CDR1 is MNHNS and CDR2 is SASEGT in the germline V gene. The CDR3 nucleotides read TGTGCCAGCACGAAGCGGGGGACTGGAGTTAGATACGAGCAGTACTTC. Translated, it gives CASTKRGTGVRYEQYF.

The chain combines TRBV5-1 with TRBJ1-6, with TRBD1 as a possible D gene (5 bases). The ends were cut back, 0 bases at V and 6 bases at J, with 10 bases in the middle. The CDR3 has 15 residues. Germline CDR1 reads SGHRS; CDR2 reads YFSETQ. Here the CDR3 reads CASSLEGLRNSPLHF. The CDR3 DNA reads TGCGCCAGCAGCTTGGAGGGGCTCCGTAATTCACCCCTCCACTTT.

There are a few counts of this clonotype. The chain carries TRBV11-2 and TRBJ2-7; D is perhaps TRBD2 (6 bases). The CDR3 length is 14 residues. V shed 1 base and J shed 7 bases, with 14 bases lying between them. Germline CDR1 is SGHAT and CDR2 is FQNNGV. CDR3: CASSLGDLLGEQYF. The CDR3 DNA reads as TGTGCCAGCAGCTTAGGGGACTTACTGGGGGAGCAGTACTTC. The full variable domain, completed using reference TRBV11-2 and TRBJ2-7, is EAGVAQSPRYKIIEKRQSVAFWCNPISGHATLYWYQQILGQGPKLLIQFQNNGVVDDSQLPKDRFSAERLKGVDSTLKIQPAKLEDSAVYLCASSLGDLLGEQYFGPGTRLTVT.

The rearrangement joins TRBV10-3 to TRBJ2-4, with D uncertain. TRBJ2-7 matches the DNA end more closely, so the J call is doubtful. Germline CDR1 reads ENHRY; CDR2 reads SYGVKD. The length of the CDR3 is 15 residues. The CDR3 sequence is CAISESGDSIYEQYF. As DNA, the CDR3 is TGTGCCATCAGTGAGTCCGGAGACTCCATATACGAGCAGTACTTC.

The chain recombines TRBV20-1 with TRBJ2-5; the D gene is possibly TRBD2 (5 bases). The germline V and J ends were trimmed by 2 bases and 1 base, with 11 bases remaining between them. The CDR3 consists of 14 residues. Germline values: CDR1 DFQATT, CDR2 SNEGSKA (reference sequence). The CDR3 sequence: CSARYPSSQETQYF. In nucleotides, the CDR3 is TGCAGTGCTAGATATCCTAGCTCCCAAGAGACCCAGTACTTC.

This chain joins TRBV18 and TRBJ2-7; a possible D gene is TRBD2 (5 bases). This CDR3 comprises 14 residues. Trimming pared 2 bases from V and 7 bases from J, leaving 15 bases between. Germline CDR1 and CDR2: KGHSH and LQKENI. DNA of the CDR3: TGTGCCAGCTCACCAGGACTGGACTTTGAGGAGCAGTACTTC. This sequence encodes CASSPGLDFEEQYF.

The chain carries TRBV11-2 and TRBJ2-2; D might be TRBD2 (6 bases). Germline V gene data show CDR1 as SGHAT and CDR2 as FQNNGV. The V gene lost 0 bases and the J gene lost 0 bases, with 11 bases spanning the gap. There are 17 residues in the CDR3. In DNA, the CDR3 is TGTGCCAGCAGCTTAGATGAGGTAGCGGCGAACACCGGGGAGCTGTTTTTT. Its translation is CASSLDEVAANTGELFF.

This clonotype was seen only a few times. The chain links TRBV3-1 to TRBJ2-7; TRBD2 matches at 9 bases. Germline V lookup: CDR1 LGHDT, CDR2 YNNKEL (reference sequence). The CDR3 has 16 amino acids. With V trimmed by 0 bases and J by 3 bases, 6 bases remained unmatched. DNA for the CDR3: TGTGCCAGCAGCCAAGATCGGTGGACTAGCGTCTACGAGCAGTACTTC. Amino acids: CASSQDRWTSVYEQYF.